Many counts were recorded for the clone carrying this TCR beta chain. V lost 6 bases, J lost 7 bases, and 7 bases stayed unmatched. This CDR3 has 15 amino acids. The time point was: pre-sensitization, week 0. Treatment: therapeutic diphenylcyclopropenone sensitization with weekly scalp DPC. The template was total RNA from unfractionated whole blood. TCRdb passed the RACE reads through MiXCR, listing each CDR3 protein once. Of roughly 80,000 distinct CDR3 sequences in the sample, around 15% were seen once. The data are from a study of human T cells and chemical hapten exposure. This chain links TRBV12-3 or TRBV12-4 with TRBJ2-1, with 12 bases that match TRBD2. This clonotype was obtained from a woman in her fifties or sixties with alopecia areata. Some clones in this sample may be carry-over from other donors' samples. Sequences were derived from whole blood, sampled in connection with sensitization to the hapten diphenylcyclopropenone (DPC). The CDR3 protein is CASRRFGLAGNEQFF. As DNA, the CDR3 is TGTGCCAGCAGGCGATTCGGACTAGCGGGAAATGAGCAGTTCTTC.